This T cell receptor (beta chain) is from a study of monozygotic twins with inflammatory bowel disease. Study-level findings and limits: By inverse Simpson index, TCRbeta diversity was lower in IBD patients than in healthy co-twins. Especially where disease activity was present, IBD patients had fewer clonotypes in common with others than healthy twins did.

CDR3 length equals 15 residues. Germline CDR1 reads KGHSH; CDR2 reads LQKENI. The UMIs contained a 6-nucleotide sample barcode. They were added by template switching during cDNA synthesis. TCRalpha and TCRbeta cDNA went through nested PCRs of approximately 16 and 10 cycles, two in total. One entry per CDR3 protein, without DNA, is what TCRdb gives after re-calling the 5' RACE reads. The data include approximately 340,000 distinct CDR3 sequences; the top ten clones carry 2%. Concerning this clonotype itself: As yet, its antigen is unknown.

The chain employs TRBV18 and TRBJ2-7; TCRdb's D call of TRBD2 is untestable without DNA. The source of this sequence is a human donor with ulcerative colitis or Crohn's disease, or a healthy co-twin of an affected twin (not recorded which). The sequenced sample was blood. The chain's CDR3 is CTSSQTSGPNYEQYF.